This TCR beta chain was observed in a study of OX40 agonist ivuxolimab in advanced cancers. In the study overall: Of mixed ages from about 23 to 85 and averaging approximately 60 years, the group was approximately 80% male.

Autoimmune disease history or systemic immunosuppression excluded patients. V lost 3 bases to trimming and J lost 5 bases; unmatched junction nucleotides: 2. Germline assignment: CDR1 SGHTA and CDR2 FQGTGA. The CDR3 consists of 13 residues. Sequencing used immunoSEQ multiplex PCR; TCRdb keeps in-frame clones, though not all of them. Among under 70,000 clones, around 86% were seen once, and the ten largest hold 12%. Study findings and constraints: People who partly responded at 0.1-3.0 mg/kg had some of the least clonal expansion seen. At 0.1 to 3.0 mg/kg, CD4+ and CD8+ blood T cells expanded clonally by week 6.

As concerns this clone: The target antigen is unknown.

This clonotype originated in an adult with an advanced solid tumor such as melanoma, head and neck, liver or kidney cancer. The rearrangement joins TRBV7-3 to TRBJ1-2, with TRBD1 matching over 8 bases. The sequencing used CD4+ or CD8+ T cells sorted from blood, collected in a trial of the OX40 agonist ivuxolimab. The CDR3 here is CASSLGTGYGYTF. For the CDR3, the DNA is TGTGCCAGCAGCTTGGGGACAGGATATGGCTACACCTTC.